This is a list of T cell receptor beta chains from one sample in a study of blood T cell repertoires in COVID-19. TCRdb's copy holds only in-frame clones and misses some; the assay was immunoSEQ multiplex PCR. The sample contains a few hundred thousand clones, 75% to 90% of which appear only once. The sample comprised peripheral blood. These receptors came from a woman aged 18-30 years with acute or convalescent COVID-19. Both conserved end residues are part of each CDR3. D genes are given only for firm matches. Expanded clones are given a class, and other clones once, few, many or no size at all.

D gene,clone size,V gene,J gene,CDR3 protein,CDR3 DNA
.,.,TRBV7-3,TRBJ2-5,CASSLRGRQQETQYF,TGTGCCAGCAGCTTAAGGGGTCGACAGCAAGAGACCCAGTACTTC
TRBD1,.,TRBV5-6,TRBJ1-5,CASSSTLQGEPGRPQHF,TGTGCCAGCAGCTCGACTTTACAGGGGGAACCGGGGAGGCCCCAGCATTTT
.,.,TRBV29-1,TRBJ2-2,CSVDPGAGGELFF,TGCAGCGTTGACCCAGGGGCTGGTGGGGAGCTGTTTTTT
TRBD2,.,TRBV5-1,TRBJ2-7,CASSPTSGSDEQYF,TGCGCCAGCAGTCCAACTAGCGGGAGTGACGAGCAGTACTTC
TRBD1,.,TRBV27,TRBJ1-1,CASSLSGTVNTEAFF,TGTGCCAGCAGTTTATCGGGGACAGTTAACACTGAAGCTTTCTTT
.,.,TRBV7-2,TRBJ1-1,CASTPGSPFGTEAFF,TGTGCCAGCACGCCGGGGTCCCCTTTTGGGACTGAAGCTTTCTTT
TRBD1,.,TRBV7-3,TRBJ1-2,CASSRDSENYGYTF,TGTGCCAGCAGCCGGGACAGCGAAAACTATGGCTACACCTTC
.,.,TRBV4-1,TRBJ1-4,CASSQQRAGPNEKLFF,TGCGCCAGCAGCCAACAGAGAGCAGGCCCTAATGAAAAACTGTTTTTT
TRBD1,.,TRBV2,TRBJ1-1,CASNNRGNTEAFF,TGTGCCAGCAATAACAGGGGGAACACTGAAGCTTTCTTT
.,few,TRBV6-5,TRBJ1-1,CASSMGAANTEAFF,TGTGCCAGCAGTATGGGGGCGGCGAACACTGAAGCTTTCTTT
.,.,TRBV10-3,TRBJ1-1,CAIKSWGGLHGTEAFF,TGTGCCATCAAATCGTGGGGGGGGCTGCATGGGACTGAAGCTTTCTTT
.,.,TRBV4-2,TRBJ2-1,CASSQGDMGEYNGQFF,TGTGCCAGCAGCCAAGGGGACATGGGAGAATACAATGGGCAGTTCTTC
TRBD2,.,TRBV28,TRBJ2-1,CASSLEREINEQFF,TGTGCCAGCAGTTTGGAGCGGGAGATTAATGAGCAGTTCTTC
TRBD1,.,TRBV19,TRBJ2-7,CASNGGQGPYEQYF,TGTGCCAGTAATGGGGGACAGGGGCCCTACGAGCAGTACTTC
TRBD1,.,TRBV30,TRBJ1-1,CAWSRQGGTEAFF,TGTGCCTGGAGCCGACAGGGAGGCACTGAAGCTTTCTTT
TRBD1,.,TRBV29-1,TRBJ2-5,CSVAETGTGRETQYF,TGCAGCGTTGCCGAGACCGGGACAGGGAGAGAGACCCAGTACTTC